A selection of T cell receptor beta chains follows, all from one sample in a study of cytomegalovirus exposure and HLA in healthy donors. Libraries were prepared by immunoSEQ multiplex PCR; TCRdb keeps only in-frame clonotypes and omits some of them. The sample consists of approximately 110,000 clones, 60% to 70% of them appearing once. The sequencing sample was made of PBMCs. These receptors were obtained from a man aged 25 to 40 in good health and CMV-seropositive. Both conserved end residues are part of each CDR3. D genes are given only for firm matches. Rows may omit the clone size; those that give it use once, few, many or a size class.

clone size	V gene	J gene	D gene	CDR3 DNA	CDR3 protein
NA	TRBV10-3	TRBJ2-7	NA	TGTGCCATCAGGGACAGTTACGAGCAGTACTTC	CAIRDSYEQYF
NA	TRBV2	TRBJ2-7	TRBD2	TGTGCCAGCAGTGGAACTAGCGGGGTGAACGAGCAGTACTTC	CASSGTSGVNEQYF
NA	TRBV11-2	TRBJ2-1	TRBD2	TGTGCCAGCAGCTTAGGGTCTAGCGGGGGCGGTGAGCAGTTCTTC	CASSLGSSGGGEQFF
NA	TRBV7-9	TRBJ1-4	TRBD1	TGTGCCAGCAGCGCTAATGGGACAGGGGGTGGACTGTTTTTT	CASSANGTGGGLFF
NA	TRBV6-5	TRBJ2-7	TRBD1	TGTGCCAGCAGTTACGCGACAGGGTCCTACGAGCAGTACTTC	CASSYATGSYEQYF
NA	TRBV4-1	TRBJ2-7	TRBD2	TGCGCCAGCAGCCTCCCTCATGGGCAGGGAGGGGAGCAGTACTTC	CASSLPHGQGGEQYF
NA	TRBV18	TRBJ1-5	TRBD1	TGTGCCAGCTCCCGCGGACAGGGCAATCAGCCCCAGCATTTT	CASSRGQGNQPQHF
NA	TRBV14	TRBJ1-6	TRBD1	TGTGCCAGCAGCCAAGCTTCCGGGACAGTGCGGGGCTCACCCCTCCACTTT	CASSQASGTVRGSPLHF
once	TRBV18	TRBJ1-2	TRBD1	TGTGCCAGCTCGCCGGACAGGCCCTATGGCTACACCTTC	CASSPDRPYGYTF
NA	TRBV10-3	TRBJ1-1	NA	TGTGCCATCAGTGAGGGACAGACCATTGACACTGAAGCTTTCTTT	CAISEGQTIDTEAFF
NA	TRBV5-1	TRBJ2-5	TRBD2	TGCGCCAGCAGCTCCCTAGCGGGGGAAAAAGAGACCCAGTACTTC	CASSSLAGEKETQYF
few	TRBV11-3	TRBJ2-3	NA	TGTGCCAGCAGCGACCGCTTTGCGGGGCGTTCCTCTTTTACAGATACGCAGTATTTT	CASSDRFAGRSSFTDTQYF
NA	TRBV4-1	TRBJ2-7	NA	TGCGCCAGCAGCCAAGATCGCAGCTCCTACGAGCAGTACTTC	CASSQDRSSYEQYF
NA	TRBV19	TRBJ1-3	NA	TGTGCCAGTAGTCCACCCGGGATCCTCTCTGGAAACACCATATATTTT	CASSPPGILSGNTIYF
NA	TRBV5-1	TRBJ2-2	NA	TGCGCCAGCAGCTTAGCGGCCGGGGAGCTGTTTTTT	CASSLAAGELFF
NA	TRBV6-6	TRBJ1-1	NA	TGTGCCAGCATAGTTTGGGGAGGCCCCGAGAACACTGAAGCTTTCTTT	CASIVWGGPENTEAFF
once	TRBV5-1	TRBJ2-1	TRBD2	TGCGCCAGTGGAGGCCTAGCGGGGGCCCACAATGAGCAGTTCTTC	CASGGLAGAHNEQFF
NA	TRBV7-9	TRBJ1-3	NA	TGTTCCAGCAGCTTGGGGAGCACTGCGTCTGGAAACACCATATATTTT	CSSSLGSTASGNTIYF
few	TRBV6-6	TRBJ1-1	NA	TGTGCCAGCAGTTACTCCGGCGGAGGGGAAGCTTTCTTT	CASSYSGGGEAFF
few	TRBV19	TRBJ2-7	TRBD2	TGTGCCAGTAGTTTACTAGCGGGGGGCTCCTACGAGCAGTACTTC	CASSLLAGGSYEQYF
NA	TRBV7-9	TRBJ2-7	NA	TGTGCCAGCAGCTTAGATGGGGCCGCTAGCTACGAGCAGTACTTC	CASSLDGAASYEQYF
NA	TRBV7-3	TRBJ2-1	TRBD2	TGTGCCAGCAGCCTGGGGACTAGCGGGGCTGAGCAGTTCTTC	CASSLGTSGAEQFF
NA	TRBV5-5	TRBJ2-1	TRBD2	TGTGCCAGCAGCAACCTAGCGGGGTACAATGAGCAGTTCTTC	CASSNLAGYNEQFF
NA	TRBV18	TRBJ2-3	NA	TGTGCCAGCTCACTCGAGATTCGAAATACGCAGTATTTT	CASSLEIRNTQYF
once	TRBV9	TRBJ2-3	TRBD2	TGTGCCAGCAGCGTACCGACTAGCGGGGTGAGCACAGATACGCAGTATTTT	CASSVPTSGVSTDTQYF
NA	TRBV5-1	TRBJ1-4	NA	TGCGCCAGCAGCGCGGGGACTGGATCCGAAAAACTGTTTTTT	CASSAGTGSEKLFF
few	TRBV2	TRBJ2-7	TRBD1	TGTGCCAGAGGACAGGTAGCCTACGAGCAGTACTTC	CARGQVAYEQYF
NA	TRBV10-3	TRBJ2-1	NA	TGTGCCATCAGTGAGGGGACAAACAATGAGCAGTTCTTC	CAISEGTNNEQFF
NA	TRBV10-3	TRBJ1-1	TRBD1	TGTGCCATCAGTGGACAGGGTTCCACTGAAGCTTTCTTT	CAISGQGSTEAFF
NA	TRBV2	TRBJ2-7	TRBD1	TGTGCCAGCAAGACAGGGAGACTCTACGAGCAGTACTTC	CASKTGRLYEQYF
NA	TRBV5-1	TRBJ2-7	NA	TGCGCCAGCAACCCGTCGACTGGGAGCTCCTACGAGCAGTACTTC	CASNPSTGSSYEQYF
NA	TRBV9	TRBJ1-3	TRBD1	TGTGCCAGCAGCACAGGGGTCTCTGGAAACACCATATATTTT	CASSTGVSGNTIYF
NA	TRBV30	TRBJ1-6	NA	TGTGCCTGGAACAGGGAATATTATTCACCCCTCCACTTT	CAWNREYYSPLHF
NA	TRBV19	TRBJ1-5	NA	TGTGTCAGTACCCGGAGCGGCTGGGAGCCCCAGCATTTT	CVSTRSGWEPQHF
NA	TRBV29-1	TRBJ2-7	NA	TGCAGCGTTGAAACAGGGATGACCTACGAGCAGTACTTC	CSVETGMTYEQYF
NA	TRBV2	TRBJ1-4	NA	TGTGCCAGCAGTAGGGAGTCTAATGAAAAACTGTTTTTT	CASSRESNEKLFF
NA	TRBV7-2	TRBJ1-5	NA	TGTGCCAGCAGCTTCCTGACAGGCATCAATCAGCCCCAGCATTTT	CASSFLTGINQPQHF
NA	TRBV6-6	TRBJ2-7	NA	TGTGCCAGCAGTTACTCGAGCTCCTACGAGCAGTACTTC	CASSYSSSYEQYF
NA	TRBV4-1	TRBJ2-7	NA	TGCGCCAGCAGCCAATTAGAAGCCTACGAGCAGTACTTC	CASSQLEAYEQYF
NA	TRBV4-1	TRBJ2-5	NA	TGCGCCAGCAGCCAAGACCTCAGGGGCCAAGAGACCCAGTACTTC	CASSQDLRGQETQYF
NA	TRBV9	TRBJ2-7	TRBD1	TGTGCCAGCAGCGCCGGACAGGGCTGGTACGAGCAGTACTTC	CASSAGQGWYEQYF
few	TRBV28	TRBJ1-5	NA	TGTGCCAGCAGCGGGGGGGGTGAGGGCAATCAGCCCCAGCATTTT	CASSGGGEGNQPQHF
NA	TRBV2	TRBJ1-2	NA	TGTGCCAGCAGTGAAAGGTTACAGAACTATGGCTACACCTTC	CASSERLQNYGYTF
NA	TRBV4-1	TRBJ1-5	NA	TGCGCCAGTGCGTCCCGTGTGAATCAGCCCCAGCATTTT	CASASRVNQPQHF
NA	TRBV7-6	TRBJ2-7	TRBD1	TGTGCCAGCAGCTGGGGGACAGGGTTGTGGGAGCAGTACTTC	CASSWGTGLWEQYF
NA	TRBV7-2	TRBJ2-7	NA	TGTGCCAGCAGCCCAGCCTACGAGCAGTACTTC	CASSPAYEQYF
NA	TRBV2	TRBJ1-2	NA	TGTGCCAGCAGTGAAACGTACCTGGCCGGGGGTCTTTATGGCTACACCTTC	CASSETYLAGGLYGYTF
few	TRBV2	TRBJ1-5	TRBD1	TGTGCCAGCAAGGAGGGGGCAAATTATCAGCCCCAGCATTTT	CASKEGANYQPQHF
NA	TRBV6-1	TRBJ2-7	TRBD2	TGTGCCAGCAGTGAACTAGCGGGTAGCGAGCAGTACTTC	CASSELAGSEQYF
NA	TRBV7-3	TRBJ1-6	NA	TGTGCCAGCAGCTTAGAGTTTAATTCACCCCTCCACTTT	CASSLEFNSPLHF
NA	TRBV6-5	TRBJ1-2	TRBD1	TGTGCCAGCAGGCGGACAGGGCAGCGGGGCTACACCTTC	CASRRTGQRGYTF
NA	TRBV5-1	TRBJ1-6	NA	TGCGCCAGCAGCTTGGAGAGGGCGTATAATTCACCCCTCCACTTT	CASSLERAYNSPLHF
NA	TRBV7-9	TRBJ2-7	TRBD1	TGTGCCAGCAGCTTAAGGCGGACAGGGGCTTACGAGCAGTACTTC	CASSLRRTGAYEQYF
NA	TRBV28	TRBJ2-7	TRBD1	TGTGCCAGCAGGAAAATCGACAGGGTAGGGTACGAGCAGTACTTC	CASRKIDRVGYEQYF
NA	TRBV27	TRBJ2-7	TRBD1	TGTGCCAGCAGTTTAAAAGGGGGACAGAGCTCCTACGAGCAGTACTTC	CASSLKGGQSSYEQYF